The clone carrying this T cell receptor (beta chain) was observed a handful of times. TCRdb used MiXCR to reprocess the 5' RACE reads, holding one entry per CDR3 protein. The sample holds nearly 250,000 distinct CDR3 sequences, 5.5% to 7% seen once. The trim removed 5 bases at V and 0 bases at J, leaving 4 bases unmatched. The CDR3 spans 15 residues. Germline V gives CDR1 SGHNT, CDR2 YENEEA. This sample is part of a study of identical twins. This sample was also put to use in a study of yellow fever vaccine responses in identical twins.

The clonotype comes from a young woman in good health. The J gene is TRBJ2-3, the V gene TRBV11-3; TRBD2 agrees at 8 bases. Sequencing was carried out using memory (CD45RO+) T cells sorted from blood. The CDR3 region has the DNA TGTGCCAGCAGCGCAAGCGGGGGAAGCACAGATACGCAGTATTTT. Protein: CASSASGGSTDTQYF.